This TCR beta chain was identified in a study of T cell repertoires in cytomegalovirus infection. The overall study: Public TCR beta signature analysis indicated the presence of both CMV infection and matching HLA type. Study results and caveats: Ex vivo responses were dominated by HLA-C-restricted CMV-specific TCR beta clonotypes.

CDR1 and CDR2 from the germline V gene are MDHEN and SYDVKM. The CDR3 is 14 residues long. With V trimmed by 2 bases and J by 4 bases, 1 base remained unmatched. Details on this clonotype: Antigen unknown.

MiXCR, applied by TCRdb to the reads, yields one record per CDR3 protein. The sample contains roughly 27,000 distinct CDR3 sequences, about 19% of which appear only once. The chain carries TRBV28 and TRBJ2-1; 8 bases are shared with TRBD2. This sequence originates from a human donor in good health (CMV status not recorded). Some clones in this sample may be carry-over from other donors' samples. The sample was CD8+ T cells from cultured PBMCs, taken from culture after CMV antigen stimulation. The CDR3 sequence is CASSLGTSYNEQFF. CDR3 bases: TGTGCCAGCAGTTTAGGGACTAGTTACAATGAGCAGTTCTTC.